This T cell receptor beta chain was recovered during a study of shared clonotypes between healthy human individuals. Method: immunoSEQ multiplex PCR; TCRdb's copy keeps in-frame clones and lacks some. The data hold millions of clones, with 90% to 95% observed a single time. CDR1 and CDR2 (germline): LNHDA, SQIVND (reference sequence). The CDR3 extends over 19 amino acids. J lost 0 bases, V lost 3 bases, and 11 bases had no gene match. The chain joins TRBV19 to TRBJ2-4; TRBD1 agrees at 10 bases. The TCR comes from a man aged 18 to 29 in good health. The sample taken for sequencing was naive CD4+ T cells sorted from blood. The subset: CD45RA+ positively selected. CDR3 DNA sequence: TGTGCCAGTAGTATGGACAGGGGGAGACCTGAGGAAGCCAAAAACATTCAGTACTTC. The encoded protein is CASSMDRGRPEEAKNIQYF.